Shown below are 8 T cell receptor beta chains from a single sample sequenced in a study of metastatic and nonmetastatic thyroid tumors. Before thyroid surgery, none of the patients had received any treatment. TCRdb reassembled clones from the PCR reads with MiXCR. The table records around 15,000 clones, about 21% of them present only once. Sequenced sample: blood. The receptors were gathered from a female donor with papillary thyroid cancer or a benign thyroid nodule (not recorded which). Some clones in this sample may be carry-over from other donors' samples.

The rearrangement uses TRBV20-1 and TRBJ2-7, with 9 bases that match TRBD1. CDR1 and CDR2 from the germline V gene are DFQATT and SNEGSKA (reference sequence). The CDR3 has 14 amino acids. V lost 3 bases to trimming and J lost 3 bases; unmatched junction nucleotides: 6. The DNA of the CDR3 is TGCAGTGCTAGGGGGACAGGGTTGGACTACGAGCAGTACTTC. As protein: CSARGTGLDYEQYF.

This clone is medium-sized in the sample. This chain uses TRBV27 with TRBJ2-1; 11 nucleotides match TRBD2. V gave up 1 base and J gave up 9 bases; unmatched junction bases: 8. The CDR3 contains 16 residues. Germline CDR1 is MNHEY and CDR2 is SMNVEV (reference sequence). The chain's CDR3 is CASSLYITSGSSEQFF. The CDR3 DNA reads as TGTGCCAGCAGTTTATATATAACTAGCGGGAGTAGTGAGCAGTTCTTC.

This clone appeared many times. CDR3 protein: CSASQGGGTYNEQFF. As DNA, the CDR3 is TGCAGTGCTAGTCAAGGGGGGGGAACCTACAATGAGCAGTTCTTC. The chain employs TRBV20-1 and TRBJ2-1, with D tentatively TRBD2 (7 bases). Germline assignment: CDR1 DFQATT and CDR2 SNEGSKA (reference sequence). Trimming removed 3 bases at V and 2 bases at J, with 14 bases between. The CDR3 consists of 15 residues.

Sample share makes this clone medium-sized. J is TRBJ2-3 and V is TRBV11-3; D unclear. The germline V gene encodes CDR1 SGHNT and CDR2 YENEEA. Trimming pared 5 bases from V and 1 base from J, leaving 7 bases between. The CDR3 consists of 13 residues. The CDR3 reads CASSPSGTDTQYF. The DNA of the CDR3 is TGTGCCAGCAGCCCCAGCGGCACAGATACGCAGTATTTT. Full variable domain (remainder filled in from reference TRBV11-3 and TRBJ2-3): EAGVVQSPRYKIIEKKQPVAFWCNPISGHNTLYWYLQNLGQGPELLIRYENEEAVDDSQLPKDRFSAERLKGVDSTLKIQPAELGDSAVYLCASSPSGTDTQYFGPGTRLTVL.

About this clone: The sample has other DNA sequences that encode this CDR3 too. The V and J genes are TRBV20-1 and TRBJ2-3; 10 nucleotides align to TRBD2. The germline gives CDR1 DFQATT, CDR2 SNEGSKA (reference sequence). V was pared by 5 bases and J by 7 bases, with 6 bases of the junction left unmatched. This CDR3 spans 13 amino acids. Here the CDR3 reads CSALAGGPHTQYF. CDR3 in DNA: TGCAGTGCTTTAGCGGGAGGTCCGCATACGCAGTATTTT.

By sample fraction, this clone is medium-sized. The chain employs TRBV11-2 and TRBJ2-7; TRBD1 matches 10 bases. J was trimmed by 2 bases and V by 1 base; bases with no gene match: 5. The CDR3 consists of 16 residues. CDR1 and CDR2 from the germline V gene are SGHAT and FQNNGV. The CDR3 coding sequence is TGTGCCAGCAGCTTAGGTCCCGGGACAGGGGCCTACGAGCAGTACTTC. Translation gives CASSLGPGTGAYEQYF.

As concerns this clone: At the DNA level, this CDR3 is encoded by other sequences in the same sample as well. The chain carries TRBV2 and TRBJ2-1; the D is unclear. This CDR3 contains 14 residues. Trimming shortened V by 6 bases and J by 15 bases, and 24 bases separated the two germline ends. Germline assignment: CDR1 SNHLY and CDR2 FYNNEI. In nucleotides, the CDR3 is TGTGCCAGCAGGTATATAAGGGATGAGAATGAAGCGTTCTTC. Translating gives CASRYIRDENEAFF. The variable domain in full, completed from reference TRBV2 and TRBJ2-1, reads EPEVTQTPSHQVTQMGQEVILRCVPISNHLYFYWYRQILGQKVEFLVSFYNNEISEKSEIFDDQFSVERPDGSNFTLKIRSTKLEDSAMYFCASRYIRDENEAFFGPGTRLTVL.

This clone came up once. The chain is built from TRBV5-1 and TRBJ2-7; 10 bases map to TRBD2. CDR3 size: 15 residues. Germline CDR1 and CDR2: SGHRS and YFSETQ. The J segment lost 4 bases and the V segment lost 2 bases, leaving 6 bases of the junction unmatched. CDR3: CASSLPEAGGYEQYF. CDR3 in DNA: TGCGCCAGCAGCTTACCTGAAGCGGGAGGGTACGAGCAGTACTTC.